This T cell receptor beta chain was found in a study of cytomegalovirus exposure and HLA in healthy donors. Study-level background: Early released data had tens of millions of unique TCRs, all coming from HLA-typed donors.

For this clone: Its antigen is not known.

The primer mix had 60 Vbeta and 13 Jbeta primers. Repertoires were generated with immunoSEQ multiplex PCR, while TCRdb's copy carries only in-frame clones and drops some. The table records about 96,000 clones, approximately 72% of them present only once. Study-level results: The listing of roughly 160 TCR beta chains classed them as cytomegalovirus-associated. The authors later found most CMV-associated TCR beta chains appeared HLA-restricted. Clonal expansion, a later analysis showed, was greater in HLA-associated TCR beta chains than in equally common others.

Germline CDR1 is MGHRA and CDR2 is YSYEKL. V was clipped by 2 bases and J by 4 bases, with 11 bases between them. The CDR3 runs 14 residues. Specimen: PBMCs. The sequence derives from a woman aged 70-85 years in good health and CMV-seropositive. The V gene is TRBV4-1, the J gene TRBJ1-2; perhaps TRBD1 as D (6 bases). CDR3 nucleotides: TGCGCCAGCAGCCAATCACAGGGCGGCTATGGCTACACCTTC. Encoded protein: CASSQSQGGYGYTF.